This entry concerns a single T cell receptor beta chain. Profiled with immunoSEQ multiplex PCR; TCRdb holds only in-frame clones, not every one. In the table there are fewer than 35,000 clones, about 90% of which are singletons. Germline loops: CDR1 SGHNT, CDR2 YENEEA. The CDR3 spans 11 residues. Trimming cost V 5 bases and J 8 bases, with 9 bases left between them. This sample is part of a study of PD-L1 blockade in urothelial cancer. Across the study: Twenty-five of 29 patients were males with bladder-origin urothelial cancer. Blood gave a median 141,255 T cells.

The receptor's source is a man in his forties or fifties with urothelial cancer. The chain recombines TRBV11-3 with TRBJ2-5; no reliable D call. The source material was PBMCs, sampled around atezolizumab (anti-PD-L1) treatment. The chain's CDR3 is CASSRGSTQYF. CDR3 DNA sequence: TGTGCCAGCAGCCGCGGTTCAACCCAGTACTTC.